These 24 T cell receptor beta chains share one sample of origin, sequenced in a study of T cell repertoires in cytomegalovirus infection. TCRdb re-analysed the reads in MiXCR, keeping a single row per CDR3 protein. In the table there are roughly 320,000 distinct CDR3 sequences, roughly a tenth of which are singletons. Material: PBMCs. The source of these receptors is a human donor in good health (CMV status not recorded). Some clones in this sample may be carry-over from other donors' samples.

This clonotype was recorded many times. The chain is built from TRBV6-5 and TRBJ2-1, with 16 bases lining up with TRBD2. Germline CDR1 reads MNHEY; CDR2 reads SVGAGI. This CDR3 comprises 19 residues. Trimming removed 2 bases from V and 6 bases from J; junction bases left unmatched: 10. CDR3 sequence reads: CASSYLVPGLAGGRNEQFF. Written as DNA, the CDR3 is TGTGCCAGCAGTTACCTCGTCCCGGGACTAGCGGGGGGGCGCAATGAGCAGTTCTTC.

This clonotype was seen ten or more times. The rearrangement uses TRBV7-2 and TRBJ2-1, with 10 bases that match TRBD2. The CDR3 consists of 14 residues. Trimming at V came to 8 bases and at J to 4 bases, leaving 5 bases not matched to a gene. The germline CDR1 and CDR2 sequences are SGHTA and FQGNSA. In DNA form, the CDR3 reads TGTGCCAGCCGCGGGACTAGCGAGTACAATGAGCAGTTCTTC. Translated: CASRGTSEYNEQFF.

This clonotype was seen repeatedly, ten times or more. The J gene is TRBJ1-1, the V gene TRBV28; maybe TRBD1 (5 bases). Looked up from germline, CDR1 is MDHEN and CDR2 is SYDVKM. Trimming took 6 bases from V and 1 from J, leaving 9 bases between them. CDR3 length: 13 amino acids. CDR3 DNA: TGTGCCAGCAGACAGGACGGGAACACTGAAGCTTTCTTT. The encoded protein is CASRQDGNTEAFF.

This clonotype was seen at least ten times. The CDR3 spells CASSLNPGGPRTDTQYF. The CDR3 bases are TGTGCCAGCAGCCTCAACCCTGGCGGGCCCCGCACAGATACGCAGTATTTT. J is TRBJ2-3 and V is TRBV7-3; D is possibly TRBD2 (5 bases). The CDR3 length is 17 residues. Germline CDR1 is SGHTA and CDR2 is FQGTGA. V lost 5 bases, J lost 1 base, and 19 bases lay in between.

This clonotype was seen at least ten times. The rearrangement joins TRBV4-1 to TRBJ2-1, with D unclear. V was trimmed by 4 bases and J by 0 bases, leaving 13 bases between them. CDR1 and CDR2 (germline): MGHRA, YSYEKL. This CDR3 spans 16 amino acids. The CDR3 DNA reads as TGCGCCAGCAGCCCCCTGGGCCCCAGCTCCTACAATGAGCAGTTCTTC. Protein sequence: CASSPLGPSSYNEQFF.

Many counts were recorded for this clonotype. The chain is built from TRBV3-1 and TRBJ2-3; D gene unclear. This CDR3 comprises 16 residues. Germline CDR1 reads LGHDT; CDR2 reads YNNKEL (reference sequence). Trimming left V 4 bases short and J 1 base short, with 15 bases between. This CDR3 is CASSLGYGFRTDTQYF. As DNA, the CDR3 is TGTGCCAGCAGCCTCGGTTACGGATTCCGCACAGATACGCAGTATTTT.

This clonotype was seen ten or more times. The chain joins TRBV20-1 to TRBJ2-5; no firm D call. V lost 4 bases, J lost 4 bases, and 7 bases lay in between. The CDR3 is 11 residues long. The germline V gene encodes CDR1 DFQATT and CDR2 SNEGSKA (reference sequence). In DNA, the CDR3 is TGCAGTGCTACCCTTGGAGAGACCCAGTACTTC. Translation: CSATLGETQYF.

Ten or more counts support this clonotype. The CDR3 DNA is TGTGCCAGCATACCAGACGCAGTGACTGAAGCTTTCTTT. Translating it yields CASIPDAVTEAFF. The J gene is TRBJ1-1, the V gene TRBV7-9; no clear D gene. The CDR3 totals 13 residues. Germline values: CDR1 SEHNR, CDR2 FQNEAQ (reference sequence). Trimming took 7 bases from V and 5 from J, leaving 14 bases between them.

This clonotype was recorded at least ten times. The chain uses TRBV7-8 and TRBJ2-2; 11 bases are a match to TRBD1. Germline V lookup: CDR1 SGHVS, CDR2 FQNEAQ. The trim removed 6 bases at V and 6 bases at J, leaving 6 bases unmatched. The CDR3 contains 15 residues. CDR3 sequence (DNA): TGTGCCAGCAGGCCCGGGACAGGGGGTCCCGGGGAGCTGTTTTTT. Translation gives CASRPGTGGPGELFF.

This clonotype was seen repeatedly, ten times or more. This chain joins TRBV5-5 and TRBJ2-4; the match to TRBD1 covers 7 bases. Germline assignment: CDR1 SGHKS and CDR2 YYEKEE (reference sequence). The CDR3 is 14 amino acids. The junction had 11 bases not matched to a gene; V was cut back by 4 bases and J by 10 bases. CDR3 residues: CASSRDSGLPIQYF. CDR3 in DNA: TGTGCCAGCAGCCGGGACAGCGGCCTTCCGATTCAGTACTTC.

This clonotype was seen ten or more times. The rearrangement links TRBV7-2 to TRBJ1-1; 7 bases agree with TRBD1. With 6 bases clipped from V and 3 bases from J, the junction kept 4 bases outside the gene matches. Germline V gene sequence: CDR1 SGHTA, CDR2 FQGNSA. The CDR3 runs to 13 residues. CDR3 coding DNA: TGTGCCAGCAGGGACAGGACGCACACTGAAGCTTTCTTT. It specifies CASRDRTHTEAFF.

This clonotype was detected ten times or more. This chain joins TRBV14 and TRBJ2-7, with D perhaps matching TRBD1 (5 bases). CDR1 and CDR2 (germline): SGHDN, FVKESK. The V and J ends lost 4 bases and 2 bases respectively, with 24 bases between them. The CDR3 is made up of 18 amino acids. The CDR3 is CASSLLHSRTYRAYEQYV. The CDR3 coding sequence is TGTGCCAGCAGCCTCCTACATTCTCGGACATATCGCGCCTACGAGCAGTACGTC.

Ten or more counts support this clonotype. J is TRBJ1-6 and V is TRBV6-1; 8 bases line up with TRBD1. The CDR3 covers 16 residues. The V segment lost 2 bases and the J segment 9 bases; nucleotides outside the gene matches: 9. The germline V gene has CDR1 MNHNS and CDR2 SASEGT. The CDR3 coding sequence is TGTGCCAGCAGTGAAACCTCGACAGGGGTTTCTTCACCCCTCCACTTT. Translation gives CASSETSTGVSSPLHF.

This clonotype was counted at least ten times. The V call is TRBV7-9, the J call TRBJ2-3; D uncertain. This CDR3 comprises 15 residues. The V gene lost 11 bases and the J gene lost 5 bases, with 23 bases spanning the gap. Germline CDR1 reads SEHNR; CDR2 reads FQNEAQ (reference sequence). CDR3 nucleotide sequence: TGTGCCTCCGCGCGACGGAGCGCCGACGGAGATACGCAGTATTTT. Translating gives CASARRSADGDTQYF. The whole variable domain, filled in from reference TRBV7-9 and TRBJ2-3, reads DTGVSQNPRHKITKRGQNVTFRCDPISEHNRLYWYRQTLGQGPEFLTYFQNEAQLEKSRLLSDRFSAERPKGSFSTLEIQRTEQGDSAMYLCASARRSADGDTQYFGPGTRLTVL.

This clonotype was seen ten or more times. The chain joins TRBV6-2 or TRBV6-3 to TRBJ1-5; D not certain. V was cut by 3 bases and J by 5 bases, with 8 bases left in between. Germline V gives CDR1 MNHEY, CDR2 SVGEGT. This CDR3 contains 13 residues. The CDR3 coding sequence is TGTGCCAGCAGTTATACCGGACATCAGCCCCAGCATTTT. It codes for CASSYTGHQPQHF.

This clonotype was detected ten times or more. V usage is TRBV7-9 and J usage is TRBJ2-7; possibly TRBD1 for D (5 bases). This CDR3 comprises 14 residues. Trimming cost V 2 bases and J 7 bases, with 15 bases left between them. Germline-derived CDR1 and CDR2 are SEHNR and FQNEAQ (reference sequence). The CDR3 here is CASSLPQGRSEQYF. The CDR3 DNA sequence: TGTGCCAGCAGCTTACCCCAGGGCCGCTCTGAGCAGTACTTC.

The chain carries TRBV11-3 and TRBJ2-1, with 9 bases identical to TRBD2. J gave up 8 bases and V 5 bases, and 7 bases lay outside the gene matches. CDR1 and CDR2 from the germline V gene are SGHNT and YENEEA. CDR3 length: 14 residues. CDR3 region: CASSRISGGHEQFF. The CDR3 DNA is TGTGCCAGCAGCCGAATTAGCGGGGGCCATGAGCAGTTCTTC.

At least ten counts were recorded for this clonotype. The chain has TRBV3-1 and TRBJ2-3; TRBD2 agrees at 8 bases. The germline V gene encodes CDR1 LGHDT and CDR2 YNNKEL (reference sequence). The CDR3 is 17 residues long. The V gene end was trimmed by 4 bases and the J gene end by 2 bases; junction bases not matched to a gene: 11. CDR3 DNA sequence: TGTGCCAGCAGCCCCGTCGGGAGCGGGGGACCCACAGATACGCAGTATTTT. Translating gives CASSPVGSGGPTDTQYF.

This clonotype was seen ten or more times. V is TRBV6-5 and J is TRBJ2-2, with 9 bases aligning to TRBD2. Germline V lookup: CDR1 MNHEY, CDR2 SVGAGI. V trimming: 5 bases; J trimming: 3 bases; junction bases outside the gene matches: 4. The CDR3 length is 15 residues. Here the CDR3 DNA reads TGTGCCAGCAGTCGCGGGGGGGCGGACACCGGGGAGCTGTTTTTT. Translating gives CASSRGGADTGELFF.

This clonotype was found many times. The rearrangement joins TRBV24-1 to TRBJ2-3, with D uncertain. The V and J ends lost 9 bases and 1 base respectively, with 7 bases between them. The germline V gene encodes CDR1 KGHDR and CDR2 SFDVKD. The CDR3 is made up of 12 amino acids. Written as DNA, the CDR3 is TGTGCCACCGGTGGGGGCACAGATACGCAGTATTTT. Its protein product is CATGGGTDTQYF.

At least ten counts were recorded for this clonotype. The rearrangement uses TRBV7-2 and TRBJ2-1; D is perhaps TRBD1 or TRBD2 (5 bases each). The V gene's germline CDR1 is SGHTA and CDR2 FQGNSA. This CDR3 has 15 residues. The V end lost 6 bases, the J end lost 0 bases, and 12 bases lay between the germline ends. CDR3 nucleotide sequence: TGTGCCAGCAGTCGGGACGCCGACTCCTACAATGAGCAGTTCTTC. Amino acids: CASSRDADSYNEQFF.

The V call is TRBV20-1, the J call TRBJ2-2, with a possible D match to TRBD2 (5 bases). This CDR3 has 15 amino acids. The germline V gene has CDR1 DFQATT and CDR2 SNEGSKA (reference sequence). V was pared by 0 bases and J by 1 base, with 9 bases between. The CDR3 here is CSAREVGENTGELFF. The CDR3 DNA is TGCAGTGCTAGAGAGGTCGGGGAGAACACCGGGGAGCTGTTTTTT.

This clonotype was observed many times. The chain joins TRBV7-2 to TRBJ1-3, with 9 bases that match TRBD1. This CDR3 region has 16 residues. J was trimmed by 5 bases and V by 4 bases; bases with no gene match: 9. Germline values: CDR1 SGHTA, CDR2 FQGNSA. CDR3 protein: CASSSRDRDSRNTIYF. For the CDR3, the DNA is TGTGCCAGCAGCTCCCGGGACAGGGACTCGCGAAACACCATATATTTT.

This clonotype was seen once. The gene calls are TRBV29-1 and TRBJ2-5; TRBD1 agrees at 9 bases. Germline V gene data show CDR1 as SQVTM and CDR2 as ANQGSEA. J was trimmed by 6 bases and V by 7 bases; bases with no gene match: 6. The CDR3 is made up of 12 amino acids. This chain's CDR3 is CSARQGVKTQYF. CDR3 coding DNA: TGCAGCGCCCGACAGGGGGTAAAGACCCAGTACTTC.